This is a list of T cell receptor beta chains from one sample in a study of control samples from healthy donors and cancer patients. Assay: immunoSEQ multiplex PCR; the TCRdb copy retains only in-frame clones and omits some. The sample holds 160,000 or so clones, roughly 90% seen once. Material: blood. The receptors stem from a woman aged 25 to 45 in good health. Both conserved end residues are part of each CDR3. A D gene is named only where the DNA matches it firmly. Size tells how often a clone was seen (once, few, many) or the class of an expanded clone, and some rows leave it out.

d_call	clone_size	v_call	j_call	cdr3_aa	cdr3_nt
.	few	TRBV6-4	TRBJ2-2	CASSKGGSTGELFF	TGTGCCAGCAGTAAGGGGGGGAGCACCGGGGAGCTGTTTTTT
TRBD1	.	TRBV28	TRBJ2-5	CASCRGQETQYF	TGTGCCAGCTGCAGGGGGCAAGAGACCCAGTACTTC
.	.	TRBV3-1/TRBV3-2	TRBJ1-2	CASSQDQGVDYGYTF	TGTGCCAGCAGCCAAGATCAAGGGGTTGACTATGGCTACACCTTC
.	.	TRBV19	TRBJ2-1	CASSILAYSYNEQFF	TGTGCCAGTAGTATTCTGGCGTACTCCTACAATGAGCAGTTCTTC
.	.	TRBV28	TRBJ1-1	CASHNAQLLMNTEAFF	TGTGCCAGCCACAATGCCCAGCTGCTCATGAACACTGAAGCTTTCTTT
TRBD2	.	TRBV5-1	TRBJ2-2	CASSRLAGSTGELFF	TGCGCCAGCAGCAGACTAGCGGGTTCGACCGGGGAGCTGTTTTTT
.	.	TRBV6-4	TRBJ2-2	CASSELPGTGELFF	TGTGCCAGCAGTGAGCTCCCGGGGACCGGGGAGCTGTTTTTT
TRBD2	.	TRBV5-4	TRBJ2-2	CASSLGLADNTGELFF	TGTGCCAGCAGCTTGGGACTAGCGGATAACACCGGGGAGCTGTTTTTT
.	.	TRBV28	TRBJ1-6	CASTPTGSYNSPLHF	TGTGCCAGCACCCCCACGGGATCATATAATTCACCCCTCCACTTT
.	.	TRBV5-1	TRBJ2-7	CASSLDRVYEQYF	TGCGCCAGCAGCTTGGACAGAGTCTACGAGCAGTACTTC
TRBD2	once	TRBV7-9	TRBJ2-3	CASSLRPSGTNADTQYF	TGTGCCAGCAGCTTAAGACCCAGCGGGACCAACGCAGATACGCAGTATTTT
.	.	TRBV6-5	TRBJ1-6	CASSYSSSPLHF	TGTGCCAGCAGTTACTCAAGTTCACCCCTCCACTTT
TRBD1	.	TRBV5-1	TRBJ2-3	CASTVGQGNGNTQYF	TGCGCCAGCACCGTCGGACAGGGCAACGGGAATACGCAGTATTTT
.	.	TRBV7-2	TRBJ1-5	CASSLVQGRNQPQHF	TGTGCCAGCAGCTTAGTCCAGGGACGAAATCAGCCCCAGCATTTT
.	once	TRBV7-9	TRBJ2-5	CASSLGSLETQYF	TGTGCCAGCAGCTTAGGGAGTCTCGAGACCCAGTACTTC
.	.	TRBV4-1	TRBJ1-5	CASSQADLQPQHF	TGCGCCAGCAGCCAAGCCGACCTACAGCCCCAGCATTTT
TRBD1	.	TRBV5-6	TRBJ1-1	CASSWGTGGTEAFF	TGTGCCAGCAGCTGGGGGACAGGGGGCACTGAAGCTTTCTTT
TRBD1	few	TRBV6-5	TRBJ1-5	CASSYGAGGQPQHF	TGTGCCAGCAGTTACGGGGCAGGGGGACAGCCCCAGCATTTT
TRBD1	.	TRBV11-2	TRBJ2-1	CASSGRQGPLSNEQFF	TGTGCCAGCAGCGGGAGACAGGGCCCCTTAAGCAATGAACAGTTCTTC
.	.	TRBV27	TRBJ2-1	CASSSGSSYNEQFF	TGTGCCAGCAGTTCCGGGAGCTCCTACAATGAGCAGTTCTTC
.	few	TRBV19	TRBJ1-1	CASSIISEVVAEAFF	TGTGCCAGTAGTATAATCTCTGAGGTCGTCGCTGAAGCTTTCTTT
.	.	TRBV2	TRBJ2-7	CATGPKTAYEQYF	TGTGCCACAGGACCTAAGACAGCTTACGAGCAGTACTTC
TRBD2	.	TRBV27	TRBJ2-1	CASSFWEGNEQFF	TGTGCCAGCAGCTTCTGGGAGGGCAATGAGCAGTTCTTC
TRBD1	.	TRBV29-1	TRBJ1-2	CSVEAGTDIYGYTF	TGCAGCGTTGAAGCCGGGACAGACATCTATGGCTACACCTTC
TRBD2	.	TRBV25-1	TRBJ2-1	CASSGTSGRAYNEQFF	TGTGCCAGCAGTGGGACTAGCGGGAGGGCTTACAATGAGCAGTTCTTC
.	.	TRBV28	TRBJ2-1	CASSFFQGSYNEQFF	TGTGCCAGCAGTTTTTTCCAGGGCTCCTACAATGAGCAGTTCTTC
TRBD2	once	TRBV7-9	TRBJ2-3	CASSLAGGPADTQYF	TGTGCCAGCAGCTTAGCGGGAGGGCCAGCAGATACGCAGTATTTT
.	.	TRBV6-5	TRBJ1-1	CASSPTGRLVGPFF	TGTGCCAGCAGTCCGACAGGTCGGCTGGTGGGACCTTTCTTT
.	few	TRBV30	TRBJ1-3	CAWSMALGNTIYF	TGTGCCTGGAGTATGGCCCTTGGAAACACCATATATTTT
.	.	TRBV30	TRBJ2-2	CAWSEETGELFF	TGTGCCTGGAGTGAGGAGACCGGGGAGCTGTTTTTT
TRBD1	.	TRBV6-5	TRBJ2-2	CASSYNPGQGAGELFF	TGTGCCAGCAGTTATAACCCGGGACAGGGGGCCGGGGAGCTGTTTTTT
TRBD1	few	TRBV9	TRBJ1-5	CASSVEGTGYSNQPQHF	TGTGCCAGCAGCGTAGAGGGGACAGGATATAGCAATCAGCCCCAGCATTTT
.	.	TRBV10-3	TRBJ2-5	CAISDTVQETQYF	TGTGCCATCAGTGATACTGTCCAAGAGACCCAGTACTTC
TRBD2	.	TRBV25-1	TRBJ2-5	CASSDMGREGETQYF	TGTGCCAGCAGTGATATGGGGAGGGAGGGAGAGACCCAGTACTTC
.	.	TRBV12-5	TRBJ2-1	CASGSNEQFF	TGTGCTAGTGGCTCCAATGAGCAGTTCTTC
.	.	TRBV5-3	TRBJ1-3	CARSLRGAGNTIYF	TGTGCCAGAAGCTTGCGGGGGGCTGGAAACACCATATATTTT
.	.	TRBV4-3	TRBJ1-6	CASSQDFESSYNSPLHF	TGCGCCAGCAGCCAAGATTTTGAGAGCTCCTATAATTCACCCCTCCACTTT
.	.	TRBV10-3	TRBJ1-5	CAISGGDGNQPQHF	TGTGCCATAAGTGGAGGGGATGGCAATCAGCCCCAGCATTTT
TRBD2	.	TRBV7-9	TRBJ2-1	CASNFEAGGKYNEQFF	TGTGCCAGCAATTTTGAGGCGGGAGGGAAGTACAATGAGCAGTTCTTC
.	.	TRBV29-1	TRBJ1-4	CSVGGRSDEKLFF	TGCAGCGTGGGAGGCAGGTCAGACGAAAAACTGTTTTTT
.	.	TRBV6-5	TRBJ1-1	CASSRGLVTEAFF	TGTGCCAGCAGTCGAGGGTTAGTGACTGAAGCTTTCTTT
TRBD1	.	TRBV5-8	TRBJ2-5	CASSSGQKETQYF	TGTGCCAGCAGCTCGGGACAGAAAGAGACCCAGTACTTC
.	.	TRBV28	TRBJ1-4	CASSAFRLGEKLFF	TGTGCCAGCAGTGCCTTCAGGTTGGGGGAAAAACTGTTTTTT
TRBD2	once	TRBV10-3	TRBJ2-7	CAISGGSGQGEQYF	TGTGCCATCAGTGGTGGTAGCGGGCAAGGCGAGCAGTACTTC
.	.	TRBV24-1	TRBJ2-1	CATTGGGGNEQFF	TGTGCCACCACGGGAGGGGGCGGGAATGAGCAGTTCTTC
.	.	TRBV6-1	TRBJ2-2	CASSERSTNTGELFF	TGTGCCAGCAGTGAACGCTCTACGAACACCGGGGAGCTGTTTTTT
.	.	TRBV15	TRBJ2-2	CATSRGGALVFF	TGTGCCACCAGCAGAGGCGGGGCGTTGGTGTTTTTT
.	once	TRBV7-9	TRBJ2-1	CASSLARLGEGAYNEQFF	TGTGCCAGCAGCTTAGCGCGACTTGGGGAAGGGGCTTACAATGAGCAGTTCTTC
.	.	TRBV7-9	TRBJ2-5	CASQGWKETQYF	TGTGCCAGTCAGGGTTGGAAAGAGACCCAGTACTTC
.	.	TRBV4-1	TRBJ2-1	CASSHVTGFHSYNEQFF	TGCGCCAGCAGCCACGTAACAGGTTTTCACTCCTACAATGAGCAGTTCTTC
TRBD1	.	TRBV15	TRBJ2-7	CATSAPGQGGYEQYF	TGTGCCACCAGCGCGCCGGGACAGGGGGGCTACGAGCAGTACTTC
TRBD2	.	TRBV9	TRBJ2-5	CASGGLEETQYF	TGTGCCTCGGGGGGGTTGGAAGAGACCCAGTACTTC
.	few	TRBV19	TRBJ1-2	CASSTRTSSRGYTF	TGTGCCAGTAGTACCCGAACGTCCTCCCGTGGCTACACCTTC